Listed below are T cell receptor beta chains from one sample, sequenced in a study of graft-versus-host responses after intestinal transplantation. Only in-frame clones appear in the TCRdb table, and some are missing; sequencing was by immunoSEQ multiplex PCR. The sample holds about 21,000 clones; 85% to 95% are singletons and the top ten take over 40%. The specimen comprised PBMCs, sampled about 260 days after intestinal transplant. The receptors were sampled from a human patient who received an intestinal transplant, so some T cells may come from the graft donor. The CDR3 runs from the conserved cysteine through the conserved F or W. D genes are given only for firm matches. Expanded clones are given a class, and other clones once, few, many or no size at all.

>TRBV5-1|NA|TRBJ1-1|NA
TGCGCCAGCAGCTTGAAAACGACAGGTGACACTGAAGCTTTCTTT
CASSLKTTGDTEAFF
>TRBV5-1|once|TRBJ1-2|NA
TGCGCCAGCAGCGACACGTCGGCACCCTATGGCTACACCTTC
CASSDTSAPYGYTF
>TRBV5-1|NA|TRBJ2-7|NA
TGCGCCAGCAGCTTGGATTCCCGGGCAGGGCCCTACGAGCAGTACTTC
CASSLDSRAGPYEQYF
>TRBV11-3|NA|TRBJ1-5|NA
TGTGCCAGCAGCACAGGGAGCAATCAGCCCCAGCATTTT
CASSTGSNQPQHF
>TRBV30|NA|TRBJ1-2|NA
TGTGCCTGGACCCCGAGGATATCCAGGGCTGTGGGAGGCTACACCTTC
CAWTPRISRAVGGYTF
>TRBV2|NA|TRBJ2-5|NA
TGTGCCAGCACGGAGTCGGAGACCCAGTACTTC
CASTESETQYF
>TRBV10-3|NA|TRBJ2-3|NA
TGTGCCATCAGTGACGGCAGGCGGTCGCTCGGCACAGATACGCAGTATTTT
CAISDGRRSLGTDTQYF
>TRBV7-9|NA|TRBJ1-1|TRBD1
TGTGCCAGCAGCTCCAAACAGGGGGGCACTGAAGCTTTCTTT
CASSSKQGGTEAFF
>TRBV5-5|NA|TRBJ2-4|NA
TGTGCCAGCAGCTCGGACTGGGCCAAAAACATTCAGTACTTC
CASSSDWAKNIQYF
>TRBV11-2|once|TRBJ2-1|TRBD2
TGTGCCAGCAGCCGAACACCCTACCCCGGGACTAGCGGCTACAATGAGCAGTTCTTC
CASSRTPYPGTSGYNEQFF
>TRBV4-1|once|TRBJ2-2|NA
TGCGCCAGCAGCTCCTACAGGGACACCGGGGAGCTGTTTTTT
CASSSYRDTGELFF
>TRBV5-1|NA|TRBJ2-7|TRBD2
TGCGCCAGCAGCCCCGGGGAGCGGGAGCGATCCAGCCTCTACGAGCAGTACTTC
CASSPGERERSSLYEQYF